Listed here are 24 T cell receptor beta chains from one sample, sequenced in a study of OX40 agonist ivuxolimab in advanced cancers. Produced via immunoSEQ multiplex PCR; TCRdb's table is partial and in-frame only. The sample yields tens of thousands of clones, roughly 80% seen once. Sequences were derived from CD4+ or CD8+ T cells sorted from blood, sampled in a trial of the OX40 agonist ivuxolimab. These receptors were collected from an adult with an advanced solid tumor such as melanoma, head and neck, liver or kidney cancer.

The chain is built from TRBV6-5 and TRBJ1-6, with a weak D call TRBD1 (5 bases). The V gene's germline CDR1 is MNHEY and CDR2 SVGAGI. V dropped 6 bases and J dropped 11 bases, with 11 bases sitting between them. This CDR3 region has 12 residues. The CDR3 is CASSDGGTPLHF. In DNA, the CDR3 is TGTGCCAGCAGCGACGGGGGTACACCCCTCCACTTT.

The V call is TRBV5-4, the J call TRBJ2-1; D is perhaps TRBD1 or TRBD2 (5 bases each). The CDR3 is made up of 15 amino acids. CDR1 and CDR2 from the germline V gene are SGHNT and YYREEE (reference sequence). Trimming removed 0 bases at V and 4 bases at J, with 11 bases between. CDR3 nucleotide sequence: TGTGCCAGCAGCTTGGCCGGGGCAGATTACAATGAGCAGTTCTTC. Its protein product is CASSLAGADYNEQFF.

This sequence joins TRBV9 and TRBJ2-1; 7 bases agree with TRBD2. The germline V gene encodes CDR1 SGDLS and CDR2 YYNGEE. Trimming cost V 0 bases and J 9 bases; bases outside gene matches: 6. The CDR3 is 14 amino acids. In nucleotides, the CDR3 is TGTGCCAGCAGCGTAGAACCAGGCGGGGGTGAGCAGTTCTTC. Its protein is CASSVEPGGGEQFF.

The chain recombines TRBV21-1 with TRBJ2-1; the D segment call TRBD1 is taken from the table without a DNA check. TRBV21-1 is a documented pseudogene. There are 17 residues in the CDR3. CDR3 in DNA: TGTGCCAGCAGCAAAGCGGTGTCGGACAGAAGATCGAATGAGCAGTTCTTC. It specifies CASSKAVSDRRSNEQFF.

The rearrangement uses TRBV9 and TRBJ2-3; TRBD1 matches at 7 bases. The CDR3 is 16 amino acids. Trimming at V came to 3 bases and at J to 5 bases, leaving 12 bases not matched to a gene. From germline, CDR1 is SGDLS and CDR2 YYNGEE. CDR3 in DNA: TGTGCCAGCAGCGCGCCAAACCAAGCAGGGGGAGATACGCAGTATTTT. The encoded protein is CASSAPNQAGGDTQYF.

V gene TRBV7-9 combines with J gene TRBJ1-1, with 8 bases fitting TRBD1. Germline CDR1 SEHNR, CDR2 FQNEAQ (reference sequence). The CDR3 extends over 14 amino acids. V lost 7 bases, J lost 3 bases, and 7 bases stayed unmatched. The CDR3 here is CASTRTGTDTEAFF. Here the CDR3 DNA reads TGTGCCAGCACCCGGACAGGGACGGACACTGAAGCTTTCTTT.

This chain uses TRBV5-4 with TRBJ2-3, with 8 bases matching TRBD2. The ends lost 4 bases at V and 0 bases at J; junction bases unmatched: 4. The CDR3 is 15 residues long. Germline V gene lookup returns CDR1 SGHNT and CDR2 YYREEE (reference sequence). The CDR3 DNA reads as TGTGCCAGCAGCCCAAAGCGGGGGAGCACAGATACGCAGTATTTT. It codes for CASSPKRGSTDTQYF.

The gene calls are TRBV5-4 and TRBJ2-2; unclear D gene. The ends were cut back, 4 bases at V and 5 bases at J, with 18 bases in the middle. Germline V CDR1 and CDR2: SGHNT, YYREEE (reference sequence). This CDR3 comprises 16 residues. CDR3 nucleotide sequence: TGTGCCAGCAGCCCGGGTGGGCAAGGACGAACCGGGGAGCTGTTTTTT. This sequence encodes CASSPGGQGRTGELFF.

Only a few counts were recorded for this clone. The chain combines TRBV5-6 with TRBJ1-6, with a tentative D call TRBD1 (6 bases). Looked up from germline, CDR1 is SGHDT and CDR2 is YYEEEE. V lost 4 bases and J 7 bases, leaving 15 bases between the germline ends. The CDR3 consists of 15 residues. DNA for the CDR3: TGTGCCAGCAGCCTGGTGGGGGCGCAAAATTCACCCCTCCACTTT. This translates into CASSLVGAQNSPLHF.

In this sample, this clone turned up a few times. The chain joins TRBV2 to TRBJ2-1, with 11 bases matching TRBD1. Germline CDR1 is SNHLY and CDR2 is FYNNEI. Losses at the gene ends were 7 bases for V and 5 bases for J; bases not matched to a gene: 7. The CDR3 extends over 15 amino acids. CDR3 DNA sequence: TGTGCCAGCACCTGGGACAGGGGGTCGGACAATGAGCAGTTCTTC. It yields the protein CASTWDRGSDNEQFF.

V gene TRBV5-4 combines with J gene TRBJ2-1, with a possible D match to TRBD1 (5 bases). The CDR3 runs to 15 residues. Deletions cut 4 bases from V and 6 bases from J, with 17 bases between. Germline CDR1 reads SGHNT; CDR2 reads YYREEE (reference sequence). The CDR3, as DNA: TGTGCCAGCAGCATCACGTTCACAGGTCTCAATGAGCAGTTCTTC. Its translation is CASSITFTGLNEQFF.

This chain links TRBV12-5 with TRBJ2-7; the D call may be TRBD1 or TRBD2 (7 bases each). V dropped 6 bases and J dropped 5 bases, with 20 bases sitting between them. Germline CDR1 is LGHNT and CDR2 is FRNRAP. The CDR3 has 15 residues. CDR3 protein: CASGPNRGGSHEQYV. DNA of the CDR3: TGTGCTAGTGGCCCAAACAGGGGCGGGAGTCACGAGCAGTACGTC.

The chain links TRBV27 to TRBJ2-1; 14 bases line up with TRBD2. This CDR3 region has 17 residues. Looked up from germline, CDR1 is MNHEY and CDR2 is SMNVEV (reference sequence). The junction had 8 bases not matched to a gene; V was cut back by 4 bases and J by 6 bases. CDR3 bases: TGTGCCAGCAGTTCGGGGACTAGCGGGAGAGGCGTCAATGAGCAGTTCTTC. This sequence encodes CASSSGTSGRGVNEQFF.

The chain has TRBV13 and TRBJ2-3; the D call may be TRBD1 or TRBD2 (5 bases each). The V end was cut by 4 bases, the J end by 1 base, with 9 bases between. The CDR3 consists of 14 residues. Looked up from germline, CDR1 is PRHDT and CDR2 is FYEKMQ (reference sequence). This CDR3 reads CASSWGPRTDTQYF. The CDR3 coding sequence is TGTGCCAGCAGCTGGGGACCACGCACAGATACGCAGTATTTT.

The rearrangement joins TRBV5-4 to TRBJ1-2, with TRBD1 identical over 10 bases. The trim removed 3 bases at V and 4 bases at J, leaving 6 bases unmatched. The CDR3 totals 15 residues. Germline V gives CDR1 SGHNT, CDR2 YYREEE (reference sequence). The CDR3 sequence is CASSWGTGEGYGYTF. CDR3 nucleotides: TGTGCCAGCAGCTGGGGGACAGGGGAAGGCTATGGCTACACCTTC. The full variable domain, completed using reference TRBV5-4 and TRBJ1-2, is ETGVTQSPTHLIKTRGQQVTLRCSSQSGHNTVSWYQQALGQGPQFIFQYYREEENGRGNFPPRFSGLQFPNYSSELNVNALELDDSALYLCASSWGTGEGYGYTFGSGTRLTVV.

This clone was found a few times. V and J are TRBV12-5 and TRBJ1-5, with D maybe TRBD1 (6 bases). Trimming took off 5 bases at V and 4 bases at J, with 6 bases between the two ends. The CDR3 is 12 residues long. Germline-derived CDR1 and CDR2 are LGHNT and FRNRAP. The CDR3 is CASGDRNQPQHF. As DNA, the CDR3 is TGTGCTAGTGGTGACAGGAATCAGCCCCAGCATTTT.

The chain combines TRBV5-1 with TRBJ1-2, with 8 nucleotides matching TRBD1. Germline V gene sequence: CDR1 SGHRS, CDR2 YFSETQ. The length of the CDR3 is 13 residues. V gave up 4 bases and J gave up 8 bases; unmatched junction bases: 7. Here the CDR3 DNA reads TGCGCCAGCAGCAAGGACAGGGCCTTCGGCTACACCTTC. It specifies CASSKDRAFGYTF.

The chain employs TRBV19 and TRBJ2-7; TRBD1 matches at 7 bases. J was trimmed by 2 bases and V by 2 bases; bases with no gene match: 6. The CDR3 has 15 residues. Germline CDR1 is LNHDA and CDR2 is SQIVND (reference sequence). CDR3 amino acids: CASSIPGQAAYEQYF. The DNA of the CDR3 is TGTGCCAGTAGTATACCCGGACAGGCCGCCTACGAGCAGTACTTC. Full variable domain (remainder filled in from reference TRBV19 and TRBJ2-7): DGGITQSPKYLFRKEGQNVTLSCEQNLNHDAMYWYRQDPGQGLRLIYYSQIVNDFQKGDIAEGYSVSREKKESFPLTVTSAQKNPTAFYLCASSIPGQAAYEQYFGPGTRLTVT.

This rearrangement joins TRBV21-1 to TRBJ1-5; the table's D call, TRBD1, was not checked against the DNA. TRBV21-1 is a documented pseudogene. The length of the CDR3 is 20 residues. This chain's CDR3 is CASSKVIRTGRKSSNQPQHF. Written as DNA, the CDR3 is TGTGCCAGCAGCAAAGTAATTAGGACAGGGAGAAAGTCCAGCAATCAGCCCCAGCATTTT.

The chain links TRBV6-4 to TRBJ2-3; no clear D gene. CDR1 is MRHNA, CDR2 SNTAGT, per germline. Trimming cost V 3 bases and J 5 bases, with 9 bases left between them. The CDR3 has 13 residues. The CDR3: CASSEKGLDTQYF. CDR3 coding DNA: TGTGCCAGCAGTGAAAAAGGGTTAGATACGCAGTATTTT.

This chain's CDR3 is CASSYDLGLLETQYF. The CDR3 coding sequence is TGTGCCAGCAGTTACGATCTGGGACTCCTAGAGACCCAGTACTTC. This chain joins TRBV6-5 and TRBJ2-5; weak D call: TRBD2 (6 bases). Trimming removed 2 bases at V and 4 bases at J, with 14 bases between. The CDR3 contains 15 residues. Germline V gene data show CDR1 as MNHEY and CDR2 as SVGAGI.

V usage is TRBV28 and J usage is TRBJ1-2; D gene unclear. The CDR3 sequence is 13 residues long. Germline CDR1 is MDHEN and CDR2 is SYDVKM. Between the trimmed V and J ends, which lost 2 bases and 4 bases, there was a span of 8 bases. The CDR3 sequence is CASSLKVSYGYTF. In DNA form, the CDR3 reads TGTGCCAGCAGTTTAAAAGTCTCCTATGGCTACACCTTC.

This clone was detected only a few times. The chain recombines TRBV6-5 with TRBJ2-1; TRBD2 agrees at 13 bases. V lost 7 bases, J lost 9 bases, and 6 bases stayed unmatched. The CDR3 totals 14 residues. Germline-derived CDR1 and CDR2 are MNHEY and SVGAGI. The CDR3 reads CASKLAGGWGEQFF. The CDR3 bases are TGTGCCAGCAAACTAGCGGGAGGGTGGGGTGAGCAGTTCTTC.

This sequence joins TRBV7-6 and TRBJ1-3, with D tentatively TRBD1 (6 bases). V was clipped by 5 bases and J by 2 bases, with 19 bases between them. From germline, CDR1 is SGHVS and CDR2 FNYEAQ. The CDR3 is 17 amino acids. CDR3 sequence reads: CASSPPGGERAGNTIYF. For the CDR3, the DNA is TGTGCCAGCAGCCCCCCCGGGGGCGAGCGCGCTGGAAACACCATATATTTT.